Presented here are 17 T cell receptor beta chains from one specimen sequenced in a study of blood T cell repertoires in COVID-19. Sequenced by immunoSEQ multiplex PCR; TCRdb stores in-frame clones only, minus some. The sample lists 270,000 or so clones, 65% to 90% occurring once. The sample comprised peripheral blood. The receptors shown here come from a human donor in a cohort sampled during active COVID-19.

J is TRBJ1-5 and V is TRBV19, with TRBD1 matching 9 bases. V gave up 8 bases and J gave up 6 bases; unmatched junction bases: 8. Germline V gene data show CDR1 as LNHDA and CDR2 as SQIVND (reference sequence). This CDR3 comprises 14 residues. Written as DNA, the CDR3 is TGTGCCAGTGCCTCCGGGACAGGGAGTCAGCCCCAGCATTTT. Translated: CASASGTGSQPQHF.

V is TRBV5-1 and J is TRBJ2-4; weak D call: TRBD2 (8 bases). Looked up from germline, CDR1 is SGHRS and CDR2 is YFSETQ. Trimming removed 4 bases from V and 1 base from J, with 18 bases in between. The CDR3 consists of 17 residues. Written as DNA, the CDR3 is TGCGCCAGCAGCCCGGGACTAGAGGGGGCGGCCAAAAACATTCAGTACTTC. Amino acid sequence: CASSPGLEGAAKNIQYF.

The chain uses TRBV25-1 and TRBJ2-7; 7 bases match TRBD1. From germline, CDR1 is MGHDK and CDR2 SYGVNS. This CDR3 is built from 14 residues. V lost 4 bases to trimming and J lost 3 bases; unmatched junction nucleotides: 6. The CDR3 DNA reads TGTGCCAGCAGTGCCTCCGGGACAGTCTACGAGCAGTACTTC. The encoded protein is CASSASGTVYEQYF.

This clone was detected once. This chain uses TRBV27 with TRBJ2-1; 10 nucleotides agree with TRBD2. The CDR3 extends over 16 amino acids. V was clipped by 6 bases and J by 4 bases; unmatched bases: 9. Germline assignment: CDR1 MNHEY and CDR2 SMNVEV (reference sequence). CDR3 region: CASRLAGWGSYNEQFF. In DNA form, the CDR3 reads TGTGCCAGCAGACTAGCGGGATGGGGGTCTTACAATGAGCAGTTCTTC.

The chain couples TRBV5-4 to TRBJ2-5, with D possibly TRBD2 on 6 matching bases. This CDR3 comprises 13 residues. Per germline, CDR1 SGHNT and CDR2 YYREEE (reference sequence). V shed 0 bases and J shed 3 bases, with 6 bases lying between them. DNA for the CDR3: TGTGCCAGCAGCTTGGGGGGGGAAGAGACCCAGTACTTC. This gives the protein CASSLGGEETQYF.

This clone was picked up a small number of times. The chain uses TRBV11-2 and TRBJ1-4; TRBD1 is a possible D gene (6 bases). The germline V gene has CDR1 SGHAT and CDR2 FQNNGV. Trimming cost V 5 bases and J 0 bases, with 19 bases left between them. The CDR3 totals 18 residues. The CDR3 nucleotides are TGTGCCAGCAGCGCCGGTATTATTTGGACAGCAACTAATGAAAAACTGTTTTTT. Amino acids: CASSAGIIWTATNEKLFF. Together with reference TRBV11-2 and TRBJ1-4, the CDR3 gives the full variable domain: EAGVAQSPRYKIIEKRQSVAFWCNPISGHATLYWYQQILGQGPKLLIQFQNNGVVDDSQLPKDRFSAERLKGVDSTLKIQPAKLEDSAVYLCASSAGIIWTATNEKLFFGSGTQLSVL.

This clone was counted a few times. V usage is TRBV2 and J usage is TRBJ1-1; possible D gene TRBD1, 6 bases. Germline values: CDR1 SNHLY, CDR2 FYNNEI. The CDR3 runs 15 residues. Trimming cost V 6 bases and J 4 bases, with 18 bases left between them. The CDR3 region has the DNA TGTGCCAGCAGAAACAGGGTGCGCGGTCTCACTGAAGCTTTCTTT. Its translation is CASRNRVRGLTEAFF.

This clone was counted once. The V and J genes are TRBV5-1 and TRBJ2-1; 11 nucleotides line up with TRBD2. The CDR3 sequence is 16 residues long. J was trimmed by 5 bases and V by 4 bases; bases with no gene match: 8. The germline CDR1 and CDR2 sequences are SGHRS and YFSETQ. The CDR3 is CASSLLAGGGDNEQFF. In nucleotides, the CDR3 is TGCGCCAGCAGCCTTTTAGCGGGAGGGGGGGACAATGAGCAGTTCTTC.

The chain employs TRBV27 and TRBJ1-2; D not certain. Germline CDR1 MNHEY, CDR2 SMNVEV (reference sequence). The CDR3 contains 12 residues. The V and J ends lost 3 bases and 8 bases respectively, with 10 bases between them. As DNA, the CDR3 is TGTGCCAGCAGTTTTCGAGGAAAAGGCTACACCTTC. Encoded protein: CASSFRGKGYTF.

V and J are TRBV7-2 and TRBJ1-2; D is perhaps TRBD1 (6 bases). Germline CDR1 and CDR2: SGHTA and FQGNSA. The V end was cut by 5 bases, the J end by 0 bases, with 13 bases between. The CDR3 is 15 amino acids. The CDR3 is CASSHPGQANYGYTF. CDR3 coding DNA: TGTGCCAGCAGCCACCCGGGACAAGCTAACTATGGCTACACCTTC.

The genes are TRBV6-2 or TRBV6-3 and TRBJ2-3; no clear D. Trimming shortened V by 0 bases and J by 3 bases, and 16 bases separated the two germline ends. There are 17 residues in the CDR3. Germline loops: CDR1 MNHEY, CDR2 SVGEGT. CDR3 protein: CASSYSPRRSPTDTQYF. CDR3 sequence (DNA): TGTGCCAGCAGTTACTCCCCAAGGAGATCACCGACAGATACGCAGTATTTT.

The chain employs TRBV2 and TRBJ1-3; no reliable D call. Germline V gives CDR1 SNHLY, CDR2 FYNNEI. This CDR3 has 15 residues. Deletions cut 1 base from V and 4 bases from J, with 11 bases between. The CDR3 region is CASSEGGSYGNTIYF. CDR3 sequence (DNA): TGTGCCAGCAGTGAAGGCGGATCGTACGGAAACACCATATATTTT.

The chain combines TRBV4-3 with TRBJ2-3, with D tentatively TRBD1 (6 bases). The germline V gene encodes CDR1 LGHNA and CDR2 YSLEER. V shed 4 bases and J shed 6 bases, with 14 bases lying between them. The CDR3 totals 14 residues. Written as DNA, the CDR3 is TGCGCCAGCAGCCGACAACAGGGATTGGATACGCAGTATTTT. It codes for CASSRQQGLDTQYF.

The chain combines TRBV5-6 with TRBJ2-4; 8 bases are a match to TRBD2. V was pared by 0 bases and J by 8 bases, with 10 bases of the junction left unmatched. The CDR3 covers 16 residues. From germline, CDR1 is SGHDT and CDR2 YYEEEE. CDR3 coding DNA: TGTGCCAGCAGCTTGGATTGGCAAACGGGAGGGGACATTCAGTACTTC. Its protein is CASSLDWQTGGDIQYF.

J is TRBJ2-4 and V is TRBV5-1, with a tentative D call TRBD1 (6 bases). There are 13 residues in the CDR3. Trimming shortened V by 4 bases and J by 7 bases, and 12 bases separated the two germline ends. Germline V gene sequence: CDR1 SGHRS, CDR2 YFSETQ. The chain's CDR3 is CASSPRTANIQYF. CDR3 bases: TGCGCCAGCAGCCCGCGGACAGCCAACATTCAGTACTTC.

V is TRBV4-1 and J is TRBJ2-3; tentative D call: TRBD2 (5 bases). Trimming removed 7 bases at V and 2 bases at J, with 13 bases between. CDR1 and CDR2 (germline): MGHRA, YSYEKL. The CDR3 is made up of 14 amino acids. The CDR3 nucleotides read TGCGCCAGCACAGACCCGGGGATCACAGATACGCAGTATTTT. Translated: CASTDPGITDTQYF.

The chain joins TRBV2 to TRBJ2-7, with TRBD1 matching over 7 bases. Unmatched junction bases numbered 5, after V lost 6 bases and J lost 3 bases. This CDR3 contains 13 residues. Per the germline V gene, CDR1 is SNHLY and CDR2 is FYNNEI. The CDR3 region has the DNA TGTGCCAGCAGGCCCCGGGACAGCTACGAGCAGTACTTC. It yields the protein CASRPRDSYEQYF.